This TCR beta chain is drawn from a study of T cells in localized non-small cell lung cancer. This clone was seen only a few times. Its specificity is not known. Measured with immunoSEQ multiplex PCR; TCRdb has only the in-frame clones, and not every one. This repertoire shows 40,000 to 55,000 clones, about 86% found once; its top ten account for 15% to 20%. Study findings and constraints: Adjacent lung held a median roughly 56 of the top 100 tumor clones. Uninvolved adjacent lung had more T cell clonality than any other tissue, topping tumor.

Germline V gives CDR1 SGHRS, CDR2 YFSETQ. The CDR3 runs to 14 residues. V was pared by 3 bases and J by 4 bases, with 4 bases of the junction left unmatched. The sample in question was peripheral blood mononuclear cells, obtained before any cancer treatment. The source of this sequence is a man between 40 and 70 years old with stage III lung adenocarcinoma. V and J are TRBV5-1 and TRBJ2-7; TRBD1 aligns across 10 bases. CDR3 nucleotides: TGCGCCAGCAGCTGGGGGGGACAGGGGTACGAGCAGTACTTC. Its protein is CASSWGGQGYEQYF.